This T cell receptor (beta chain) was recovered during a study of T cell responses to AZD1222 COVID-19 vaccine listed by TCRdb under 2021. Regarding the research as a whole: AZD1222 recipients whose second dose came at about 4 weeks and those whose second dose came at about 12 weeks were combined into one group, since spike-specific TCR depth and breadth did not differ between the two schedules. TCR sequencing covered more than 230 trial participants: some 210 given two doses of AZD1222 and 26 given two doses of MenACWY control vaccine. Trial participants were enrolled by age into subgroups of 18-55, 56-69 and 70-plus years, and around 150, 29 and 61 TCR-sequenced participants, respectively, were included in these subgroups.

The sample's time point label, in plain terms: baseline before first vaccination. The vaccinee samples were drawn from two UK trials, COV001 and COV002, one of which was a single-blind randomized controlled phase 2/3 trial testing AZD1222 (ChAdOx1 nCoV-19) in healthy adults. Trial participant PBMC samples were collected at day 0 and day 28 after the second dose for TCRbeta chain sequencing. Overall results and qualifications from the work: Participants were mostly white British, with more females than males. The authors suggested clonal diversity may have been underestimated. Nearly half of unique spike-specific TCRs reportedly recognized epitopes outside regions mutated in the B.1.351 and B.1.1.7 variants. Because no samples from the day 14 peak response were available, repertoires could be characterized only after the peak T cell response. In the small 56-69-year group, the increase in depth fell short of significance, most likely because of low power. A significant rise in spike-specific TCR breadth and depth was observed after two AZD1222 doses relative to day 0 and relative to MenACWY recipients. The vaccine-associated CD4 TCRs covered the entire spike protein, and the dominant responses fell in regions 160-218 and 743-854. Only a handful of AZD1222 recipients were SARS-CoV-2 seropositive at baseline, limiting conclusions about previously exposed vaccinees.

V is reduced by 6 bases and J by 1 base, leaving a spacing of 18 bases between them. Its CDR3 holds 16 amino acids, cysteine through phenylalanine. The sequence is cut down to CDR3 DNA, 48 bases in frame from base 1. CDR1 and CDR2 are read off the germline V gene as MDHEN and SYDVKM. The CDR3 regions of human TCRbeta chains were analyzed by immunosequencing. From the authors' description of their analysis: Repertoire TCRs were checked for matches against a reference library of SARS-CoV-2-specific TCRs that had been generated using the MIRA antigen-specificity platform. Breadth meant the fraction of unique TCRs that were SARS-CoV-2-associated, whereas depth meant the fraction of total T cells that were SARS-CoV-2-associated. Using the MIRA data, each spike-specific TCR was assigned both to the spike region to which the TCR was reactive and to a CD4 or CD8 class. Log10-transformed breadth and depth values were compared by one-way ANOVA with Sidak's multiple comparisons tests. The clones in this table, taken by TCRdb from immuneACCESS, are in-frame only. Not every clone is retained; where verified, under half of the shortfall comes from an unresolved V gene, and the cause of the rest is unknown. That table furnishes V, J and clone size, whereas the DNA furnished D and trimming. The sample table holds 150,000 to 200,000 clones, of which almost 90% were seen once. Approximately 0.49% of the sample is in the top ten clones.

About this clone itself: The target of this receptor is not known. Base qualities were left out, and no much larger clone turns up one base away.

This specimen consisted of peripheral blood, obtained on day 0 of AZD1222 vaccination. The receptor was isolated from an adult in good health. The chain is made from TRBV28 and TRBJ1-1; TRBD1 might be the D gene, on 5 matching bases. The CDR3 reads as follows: CASSPPGGGRNTEAFF. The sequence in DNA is TGTGCCAGCAGCCCCCCCGGGGGGGGGAGGAACACTGAAGCTTTCTTT. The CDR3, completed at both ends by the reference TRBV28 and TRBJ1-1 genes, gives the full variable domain DVKVTQSSRYLVKRTGEKVFLECVQDMDHENMFWYRQDPGLGLRLIYFSYDVKMKEKGDIPEGYSVSREKKERFSLILESASTNQTSMYLCASSPPGGGRNTEAFFGQGTRLTVV.